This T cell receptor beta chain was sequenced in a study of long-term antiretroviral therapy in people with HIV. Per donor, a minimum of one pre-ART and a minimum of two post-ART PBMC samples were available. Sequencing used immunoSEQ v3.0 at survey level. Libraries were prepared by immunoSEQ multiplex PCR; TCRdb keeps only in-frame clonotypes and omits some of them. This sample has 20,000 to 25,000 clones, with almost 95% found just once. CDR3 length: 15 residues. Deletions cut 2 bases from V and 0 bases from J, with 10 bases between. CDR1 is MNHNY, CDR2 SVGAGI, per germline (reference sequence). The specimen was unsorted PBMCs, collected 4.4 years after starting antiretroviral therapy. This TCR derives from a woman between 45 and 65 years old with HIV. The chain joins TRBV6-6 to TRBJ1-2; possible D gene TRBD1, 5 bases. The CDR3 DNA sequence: TGTGCCAGCAGTTACCGACAGAAAACTAACTATGGCTACACCTTC. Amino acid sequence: CASSYRQKTNYGYTF.